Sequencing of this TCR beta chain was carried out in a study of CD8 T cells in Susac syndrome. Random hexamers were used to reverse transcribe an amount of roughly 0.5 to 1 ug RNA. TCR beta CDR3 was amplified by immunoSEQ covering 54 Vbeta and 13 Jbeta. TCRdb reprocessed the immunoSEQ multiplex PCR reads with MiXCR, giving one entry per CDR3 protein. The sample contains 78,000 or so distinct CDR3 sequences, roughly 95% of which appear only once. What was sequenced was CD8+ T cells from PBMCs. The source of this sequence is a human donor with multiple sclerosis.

The CDR3: CASSLRTGYDEQYF. Written as DNA, the CDR3 is TGTGCCAGCAGCCTCCGGACGGGGTACGACGAGCAGTACTTC. The chain couples TRBV27 to TRBJ2-7, with D possibly being TRBD2 (5 bases). CDR3 size: 14 residues. Germline V CDR1 and CDR2: MNHEY, SMNVEV (reference sequence). V was shortened by 6 bases and J by 5 bases, with 17 bases between the two germline ends.